These 6 T cell receptor beta chains share one sample of origin, sequenced in a study of T cell repertoires in cytomegalovirus infection. The antigens for these receptors are not known. Each CDR3 protein gets one entry after TCRdb re-called the reads with MiXCR. The repertoire consists of some 940,000 distinct CDR3 sequences, with roughly a third occurring once and the leading ten covering around 15%. Source: cultured CD8+ T cells from PBMCs, taken from culture after CMV antigen stimulation. The receptors originated from a human donor in good health (CMV status not recorded). Some clones in this sample may be carry-over from other donors' samples.

The chain carries TRBV7-9 and TRBJ2-7; TRBD1 matches at 10 bases. The germline V gene has CDR1 SEHNR and CDR2 FQNEAQ (reference sequence). The CDR3 runs 16 residues. V gave up 1 base and J gave up 1 base; unmatched junction bases: 4. The CDR3 spells CASSLGRQGASYEQYV. DNA of the CDR3: TGTGCCAGCAGCTTAGGAAGACAGGGGGCTTCCTACGAGCAGTACGTC.

This clonotype was seen only a few times. The chain has TRBV7-6 and TRBJ2-7; 11 nucleotides align to TRBD1. Germline lookup yields CDR1 SGHVS and CDR2 FNYEAQ. CDR3 length: 14 amino acids. The V and J ends lost 5 bases and 5 bases, in that order; junction bases with no gene match: 5. Here the CDR3 DNA reads TGTGCCAGCAGCATTGGGACAGGGGGGAACGAGCAGTACTTC. It specifies CASSIGTGGNEQYF. The full variable domain, in which reference TRBV7-6 and TRBJ2-7 provide the parts outside the CDR3, is GAGVSQSPRYKVTKRGQDVALRCDPISGHVSLYWYRQALGQGPEFLTYFNYEAQQDKSGLPNDRFSAERPEGSISTLTIQRTEQRDSAMYRCASSIGTGGNEQYFGPGTRLTVT.

The chain recombines TRBV9 with TRBJ2-5, with 9 bases aligning to TRBD2. Germline V lookup: CDR1 SGDLS, CDR2 YYNGEE. The CDR3 is 17 residues long. Trimming removed 0 bases from V and 4 bases from J; junction bases left unmatched: 10. The CDR3 sequence: CASSVVGGAGGGETQYF. CDR3 bases: TGTGCCAGCAGCGTAGTAGGGGGAGCGGGGGGAGGAGAGACCCAGTACTTC.

This clonotype was recorded a few times. This sequence joins TRBV24-1 and TRBJ2-3; D is perhaps TRBD1 or TRBD2 (5 bases each). The CDR3 is made up of 14 amino acids. V lost 3 bases and J lost 4, with 10 bases in between. In germline, CDR1 is KGHDR, CDR2 SFDVKD. CDR3 region: CATSDTGPADTQYF. Written as DNA, the CDR3 is TGTGCCACCAGTGATACGGGACCGGCAGATACGCAGTATTTT.

This clonotype was counted between two and nine times. V gene TRBV7-9 combines with J gene TRBJ2-1, with D maybe TRBD2 (7 bases). Trimming took 6 bases from V and 7 from J, leaving 19 bases between them. The germline CDR1 and CDR2 sequences are SEHNR and FQNEAQ (reference sequence). CDR3 length: 15 amino acids. The CDR3 region has the DNA TGTGCCAGCAGTATAAAGGGGGGGGGGATGAATGAGCAGTTCTTC. Translation gives CASSIKGGGMNEQFF.

This clonotype appeared a few times. The rearrangement joins TRBV7-3 to TRBJ2-4; weak D call: TRBD1 (5 bases). Germline loops: CDR1 SGHTA, CDR2 FQGTGA. The CDR3 is 16 residues long. Trimming stripped 3 bases from V and 9 bases from J, with 21 bases between. CDR3 sequence (DNA): TGTGCCAGCAGCTTTGAGTGGGGCAGGGAAAAAGGCATTCAGTACTTC. Its translation is CASSFEWGREKGIQYF.